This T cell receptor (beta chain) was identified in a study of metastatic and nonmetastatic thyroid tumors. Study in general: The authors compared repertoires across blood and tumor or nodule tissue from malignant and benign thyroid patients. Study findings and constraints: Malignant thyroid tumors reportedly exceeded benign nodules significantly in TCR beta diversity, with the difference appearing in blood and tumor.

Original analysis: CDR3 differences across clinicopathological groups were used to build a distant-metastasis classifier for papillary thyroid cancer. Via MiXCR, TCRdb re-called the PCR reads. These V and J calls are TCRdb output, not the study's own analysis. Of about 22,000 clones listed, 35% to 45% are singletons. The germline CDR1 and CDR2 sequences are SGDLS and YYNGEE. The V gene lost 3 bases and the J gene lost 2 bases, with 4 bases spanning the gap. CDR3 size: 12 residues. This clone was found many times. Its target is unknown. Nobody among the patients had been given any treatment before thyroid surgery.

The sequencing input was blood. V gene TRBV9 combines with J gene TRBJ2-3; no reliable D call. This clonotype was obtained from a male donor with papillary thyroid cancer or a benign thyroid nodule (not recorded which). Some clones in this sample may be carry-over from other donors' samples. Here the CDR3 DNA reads TGTGCCAGCAGCGGTAACACAGATACGCAGTATTTT. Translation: CASSGNTDTQYF.